This T cell receptor (beta chain) derives from a study of T cells in Graves' hyperthyroidism and ophthalmopathy. Diagnoses used clinical symptoms, serum thyroxine and TRAb, thyroid ultrasound and orbital computed tomography. The CDR3 consists of 14 residues. V was pared by 3 bases and J by 3 bases, with 11 bases between. From germline, CDR1 is SGHTA and CDR2 FQGNSA. Amplification of TCR beta CDR3 regions was performed using RNA transcripts as template. TCR CDR3 regions were first amplified by RT-PCR with HTBI primers. TCRdb re-analysed the multiplex PCR reads in MiXCR, keeping a single row per CDR3 protein. The sample includes 95,000 to 100,000 distinct CDR3 sequences, roughly half of them seen just once.

This TCR derives from a woman aged 35 to 49 with Graves' hyperthyroidism. The rearrangement uses TRBV7-2 and TRBJ1-1, with D possibly matching TRBD1 (6 bases). Sequencing was carried out using blood. CDR3 DNA sequence: TGTGCCAGCAGCTTGAGGGGGGGCTACACTGAAGCTTTCTTT. Translated, it gives CASSLRGGYTEAFF.